This T cell receptor beta chain was profiled in a study of graft-versus-host responses after intestinal transplantation. Regarding the study as a whole: When patients had graft-donor T cell macrochimerism, their allografts held high graft-versus-host to host-versus-graft clonal ratios.

The CDR3 consists of 12 residues. Trimming shortened V by 5 bases and J by 7 bases, and 11 bases separated the two germline ends. Germline CDR1 reads SGHVS; CDR2 reads FNYEAQ. For this clone: Its antigen is unknown.

Generated by immunoSEQ multiplex PCR, the TCRdb table keeps only in-frame clones and is missing some. This sample yields approximately 82,000 clones, of which just under 95% are seen a single time; about 1% belongs to the top ten. This chain links TRBV7-6 with TRBJ2-5; no reliable D call. The sample here was unstimulated CD8+ T cells sorted from spleen or lymph node cells, taken before transplant. The sequence was collected from a human donor who was the organ donor for an intestinal transplant. CDR3 nucleotides: TGTGCCAGCAGCCCCCATGGCTGGACCCAGTACTTC. This translates into CASSPHGWTQYF.